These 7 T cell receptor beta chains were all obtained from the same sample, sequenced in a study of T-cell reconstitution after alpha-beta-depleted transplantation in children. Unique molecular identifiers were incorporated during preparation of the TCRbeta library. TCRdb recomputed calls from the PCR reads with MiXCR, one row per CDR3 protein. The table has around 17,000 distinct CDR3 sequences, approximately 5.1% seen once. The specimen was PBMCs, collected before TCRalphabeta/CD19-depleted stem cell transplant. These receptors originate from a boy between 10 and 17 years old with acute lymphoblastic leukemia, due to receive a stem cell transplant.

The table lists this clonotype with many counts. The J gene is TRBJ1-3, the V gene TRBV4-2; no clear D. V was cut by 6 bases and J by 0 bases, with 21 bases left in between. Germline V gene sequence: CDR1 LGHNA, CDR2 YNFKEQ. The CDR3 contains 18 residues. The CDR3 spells CASSRRSQDRSSGNTIYF. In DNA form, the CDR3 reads TGTGCCAGCAGTCGAAGGTCTCAGGACCGCAGCTCTGGAAACACCATATATTTT.

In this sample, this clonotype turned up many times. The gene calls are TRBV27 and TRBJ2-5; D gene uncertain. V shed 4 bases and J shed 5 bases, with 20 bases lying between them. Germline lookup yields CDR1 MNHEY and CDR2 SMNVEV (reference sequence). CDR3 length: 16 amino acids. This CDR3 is CASSSYSVQPQETQYF. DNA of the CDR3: TGTGCCAGCAGTTCTTATTCCGTACAGCCCCAGGAGACCCAGTACTTC.

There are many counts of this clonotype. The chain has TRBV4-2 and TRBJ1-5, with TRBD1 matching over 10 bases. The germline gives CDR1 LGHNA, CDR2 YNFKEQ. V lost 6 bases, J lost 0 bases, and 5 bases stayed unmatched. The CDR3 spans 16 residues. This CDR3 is CASSRDRGHSNQPQHF. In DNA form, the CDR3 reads TGTGCCAGCAGTCGAGACAGGGGGCATAGCAATCAGCCCCAGCATTTT.

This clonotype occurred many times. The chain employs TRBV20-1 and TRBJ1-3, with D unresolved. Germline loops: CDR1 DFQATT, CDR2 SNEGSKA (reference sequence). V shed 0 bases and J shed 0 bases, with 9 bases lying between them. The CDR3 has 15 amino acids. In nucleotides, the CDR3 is TGCAGTGCTAGAGATCGGGTATACTCTGGAAACACCATATATTTT. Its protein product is CSARDRVYSGNTIYF.

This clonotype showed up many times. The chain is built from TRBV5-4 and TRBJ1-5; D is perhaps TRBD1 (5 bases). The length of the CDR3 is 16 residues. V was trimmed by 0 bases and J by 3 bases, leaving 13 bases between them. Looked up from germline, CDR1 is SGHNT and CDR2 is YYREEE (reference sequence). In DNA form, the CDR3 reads TGTGCCAGCAGCTTGGGGACTGCAGGGAACAATCAGCCCCAGCATTTT. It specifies CASSLGTAGNNQPQHF.

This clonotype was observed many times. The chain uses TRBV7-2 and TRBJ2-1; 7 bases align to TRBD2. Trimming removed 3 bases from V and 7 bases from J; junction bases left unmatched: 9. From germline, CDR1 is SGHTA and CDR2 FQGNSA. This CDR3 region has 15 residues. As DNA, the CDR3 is TGTGCCAGCAGCTTCCCCGGGGGGTCCCGGAATGAGCAGTTCTTC. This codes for CASSFPGGSRNEQFF.

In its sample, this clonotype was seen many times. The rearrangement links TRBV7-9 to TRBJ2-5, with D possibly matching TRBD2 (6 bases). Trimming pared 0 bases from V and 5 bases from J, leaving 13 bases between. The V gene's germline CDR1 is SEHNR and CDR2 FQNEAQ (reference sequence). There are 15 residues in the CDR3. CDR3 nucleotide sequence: TGTGCCAGCAGCTTAGCCCCAGCGGGCCGGGAGACCCAGTACTTC. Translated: CASSLAPAGRETQYF.